This is a list of T cell receptor beta chains from one sample in a study of glioma-infiltrating T cells. TCRdb processed the multiplex PCR reads anew with MiXCR; each CDR3 protein has one entry. The data show roughly 350,000 distinct CDR3 sequences, with less than 50% seen just once and 9.5% to 15% held by the top ten. The specimen sequenced was glioma tissue, nonneoplastic brain tissue, or PBMCs (not recorded which). The receptors were gathered from a human donor with low-grade glioma or glioblastoma, undergoing nonglioma brain surgery, or in good health (not recorded which). The CDR3 runs from the conserved cysteine through the conserved F or W. D genes are given only for firm matches. The size of a clone is reported for some rows only, either as once, few or many, or as a class for expanded clones.

few,14,TRBJ2-1,TRBD2,TRBV20-1,TGCAGTGCTAGAAGGTTCGGGGGGGGGAATGAGCAGTTCTTC,CSARRFGGGNEQFF
.,13,TRBJ2-1,TRBD1,TRBV6-1,TGTGCCAGTTCCCGGGACAGGGACAATGAGCAGTTCTTC,CASSRDRDNEQFF
few,12,TRBJ1-5,.,TRBV3-1,TGTGCCAGCAGCCAAAGTGGACTACCCCAGCATTTT,CASSQSGLPQHF
few,19,TRBJ1-5,.,TRBV28,TGTGCCAGCACCTTCCGGCACGGGAATCCGTATTATAGCAATCAGCCCCAGCATTTT,CASTFRHGNPYYSNQPQHF
few,16,TRBJ2-1,TRBD2,TRBV4-1,TGCGCCAGCACCACCAGCGAGCGGGAGGCCTACAATGAGCAGTTCTTC,CASTTSEREAYNEQFF
.,16,TRBJ1-5,.,TRBV28,TGTGCCAGCAGATTGACAGACAATTATAGCAATCAGCCCCAGCACTTT,CASRLTDNYSNQPQHF
many,14,TRBJ1-5,.,TRBV15,TGTGCCACCAGCAGAGTGCCAGTTTACCAGCCCCAGCATTTT,CATSRVPVYQPQHF
many,17,TRBJ2-3,.,TRBV27,TGTGCCAGCAGTTTATCTCCAGGGTGGTTGGTCACAGATACGCAGTATTTT,CASSLSPGWLVTDTQYF
.,13,TRBJ1-4,.,TRBV6-2/TRBV6-3,TGTGCCAGCAACGATCGTCCCGGTGAAAAACTGTTTTTT,CASNDRPGEKLFF
few,17,TRBJ1-3,TRBD1,TRBV20-1,TGCAGTGCCGGGAGTCCGGGACAGGATTTCTCTGGAAACACCATATATTTT,CSAGSPGQDFSGNTIYF
.,16,TRBJ2-3,TRBD2,TRBV6-2/TRBV6-3,TGTGCCAGCAGTTACCTACAGCGGGAGGGCCTGGATACGCAGTATTTT,CASSYLQREGLDTQYF
.,16,TRBJ2-3,.,TRBV7-2,TGTGCCAGCAGCTTAACGGTCGGCGGCGGCACAGATACGCAGTATTTT,CASSLTVGGGTDTQYF
.,17,TRBJ2-5,.,TRBV28,TGTGCCAGCAGCCAAGATGAGCCTAGCCCCCTCCAAGAGACCCAGTACTTC,CASSQDEPSPLQETQYF
many,16,TRBJ2-3,TRBD1,TRBV27,TGTGCCAGCAGTCTAGACAGGGGAAAAGGCACAGATACGCAGTATTTT,CASSLDRGKGTDTQYF
.,16,TRBJ2-1,.,TRBV7-9,TGTGCCAGCAGCCCAAGGCCCTCACCTTCCTACAATGAGCAGTTCTTC,CASSPRPSPSYNEQFF
.,17,TRBJ2-1,TRBD2,TRBV5-6,TGTGCCAGCAACCCCCTGCGAGGACTAGCGGGAGGGCCCGGGCAGTTCTTC,CASNPLRGLAGGPGQFF
.,16,TRBJ1-1,TRBD1,TRBV5-7,TGTGCCAGCAGACCGGGACAGTTGATCTCGAACACTGAAGCTTTCTTT,CASRPGQLISNTEAFF
many,17,TRBJ2-7,TRBD2,TRBV20-1,TGCAGTGCTAGAGATCATGGAGGCGGGAGTATTCGAGACGAGCAGTACTTC,CSARDHGGGSIRDEQYF
many,14,TRBJ1-4,.,TRBV27,TGTGCCAGCAGCCGGGGGCTGGCAAATGAAAAACTGTTTTTT,CASSRGLANEKLFF
.,14,TRBJ2-1,TRBD2,TRBV19,TGTGCCAGTAGCAAAGGGACTAGGCAAAATGAGCAGTTCTTC,CASSKGTRQNEQFF
.,13,TRBJ1-1,TRBD1,TRBV7-2,TGTGCCAGCAGCTTATACAGGGGCACTGAAGCTTTCTTT,CASSLYRGTEAFF
.,14,TRBJ2-2,TRBD1,TRBV7-3,TGTGCCAGCAGCCGGGACAGAACCACCGGGGAGCTGTTTTTT,CASSRDRTTGELFF
.,16,TRBJ1-5,.,TRBV4-3,TGCGCCAGCAGCCAAGATCTCAGGGGAGGCAATCAGCCACAGCATTTT,CASSQDLRGGNQPQHF
.,15,TRBJ2-3,.,TRBV6-4,TGTGCCAGCAGTGACTCGGCGGGGGCTCAGGATACGCAGTATTTT,CASSDSAGAQDTQYF
many,16,TRBJ2-7,TRBD1,TRBV28,TGTGCCAGCAGGGACCTCTTAGGACAGGCCCTTTACGAGCAGTACTTC,CASRDLLGQALYEQYF
.,16,TRBJ1-5,.,TRBV28,TGTGCCAGCAGCCAAGGAGGCAGGGGTAGCAATCAGCCCCAGCATTTT,CASSQGGRGSNQPQHF
.,16,TRBJ1-2,.,TRBV3-1,TGTGCCAGCAGCCAAGCAGTGATGCCCCAGGGTCACGGCTACACCTTC,CASSQAVMPQGHGYTF
many,12,TRBJ1-2,.,TRBV28,TGTGCCAGCCACGGGCCCTTCCTGGGCTACACCTTC,CASHGPFLGYTF
.,20,TRBJ2-1,TRBD1,TRBV4-2,TGTGCCAGCACCTCTCCTGACAGGGGGCGAAGAACCAGCTCCTACAATGAGCAGTTCTTC,CASTSPDRGRRTSSYNEQFF
.,17,TRBJ2-1,TRBD2,TRBV4-1,TGCGCCAGCAGCCAATCTCTGGGGACTAGCGGTTACAATGAGCAGTTCTTC,CASSQSLGTSGYNEQFF
many,14,TRBJ2-3,TRBD2,TRBV20-1,TGCAGTGCTGCGGGACTAGCGGGAGCGGATACGCAGTATTTT,CSAAGLAGADTQYF
.,16,TRBJ1-5,.,TRBV7-2,TGTGCCAGCAGCTTAGTCGGGGGCAATAGCAATCAGCCCCAGCATTTT,CASSLVGGNSNQPQHF
.,14,TRBJ1-2,TRBD1,TRBV2,TGTGCCAGCGGAGAACAGGGGACGGACTATGGCTACACCTTC,CASGEQGTDYGYTF
few,11,TRBJ2-3,.,TRBV12-3/TRBV12-4,TGTGCCAGCATAAGTACAGATACGCAGTATTTT,CASISTDTQYF
.,13,TRBJ1-3,.,TRBV10-3,TGTGCCATCAGGGCGGACGGAGGAAACACCATATATTTT,CAIRADGGNTIYF
.,16,TRBJ2-3,TRBD1,TRBV20-1,TGCAGTGTTAGAAACCAGCGGGACAGGGACACAGATACGCAGTATTTT,CSVRNQRDRDTDTQYF